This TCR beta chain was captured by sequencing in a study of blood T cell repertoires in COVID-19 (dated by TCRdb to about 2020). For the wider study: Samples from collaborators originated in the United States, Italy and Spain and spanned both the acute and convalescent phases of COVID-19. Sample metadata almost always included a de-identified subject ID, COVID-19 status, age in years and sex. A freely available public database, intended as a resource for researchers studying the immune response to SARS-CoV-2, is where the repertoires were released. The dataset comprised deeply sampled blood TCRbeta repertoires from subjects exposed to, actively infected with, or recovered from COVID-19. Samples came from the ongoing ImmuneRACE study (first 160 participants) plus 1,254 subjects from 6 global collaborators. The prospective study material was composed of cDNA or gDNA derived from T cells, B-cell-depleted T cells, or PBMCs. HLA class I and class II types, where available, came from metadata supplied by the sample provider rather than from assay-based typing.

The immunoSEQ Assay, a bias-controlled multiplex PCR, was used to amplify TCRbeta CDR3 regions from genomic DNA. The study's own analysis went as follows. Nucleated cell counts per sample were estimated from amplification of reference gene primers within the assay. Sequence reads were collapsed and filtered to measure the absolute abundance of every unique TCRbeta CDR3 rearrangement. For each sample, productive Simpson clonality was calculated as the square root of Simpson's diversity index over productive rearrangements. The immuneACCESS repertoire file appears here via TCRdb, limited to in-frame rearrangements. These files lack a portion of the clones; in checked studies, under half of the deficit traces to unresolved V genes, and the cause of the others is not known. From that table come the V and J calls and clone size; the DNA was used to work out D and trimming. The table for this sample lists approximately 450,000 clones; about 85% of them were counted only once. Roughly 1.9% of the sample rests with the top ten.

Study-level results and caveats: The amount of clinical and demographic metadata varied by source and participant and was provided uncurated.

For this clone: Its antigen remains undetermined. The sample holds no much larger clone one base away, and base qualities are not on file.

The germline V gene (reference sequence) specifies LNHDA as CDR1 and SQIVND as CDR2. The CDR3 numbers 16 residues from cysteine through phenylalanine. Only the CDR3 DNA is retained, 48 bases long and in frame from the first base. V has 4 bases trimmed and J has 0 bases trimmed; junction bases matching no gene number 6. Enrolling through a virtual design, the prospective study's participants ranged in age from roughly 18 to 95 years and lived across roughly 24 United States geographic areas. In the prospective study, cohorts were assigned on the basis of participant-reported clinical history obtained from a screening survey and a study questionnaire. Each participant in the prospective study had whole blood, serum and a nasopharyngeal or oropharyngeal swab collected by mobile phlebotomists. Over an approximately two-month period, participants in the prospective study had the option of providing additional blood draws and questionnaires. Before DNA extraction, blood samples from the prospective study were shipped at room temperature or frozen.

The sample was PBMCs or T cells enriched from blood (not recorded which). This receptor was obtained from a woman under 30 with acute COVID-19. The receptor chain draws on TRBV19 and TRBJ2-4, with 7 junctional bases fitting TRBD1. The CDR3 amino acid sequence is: CASSTTGIVAKNIQYF. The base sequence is TGTGCCAGTAGTACGACAGGGATCGTAGCCAAAAACATTCAGTACTTC.